Below, one TCR beta chain is given with its context. Profiled with immunoSEQ multiplex PCR; TCRdb holds only in-frame clones, not every one. Of 100,000 to 150,000 clones in the sample, 80% to 95% were seen once. This sample was taken from a study of control samples from healthy donors and cancer patients. The CDR3 totals 20 residues. V was pared by 0 bases and J by 0 bases, with 12 bases of the junction left unmatched. Per germline, CDR1 SGHRS and CDR2 YFSETQ. The sample consisted of blood. The sequence was collected from a man aged 18 to 30 in good health. The V and J genes are TRBV5-1 and TRBJ2-2; 9 bases agree with TRBD2. The CDR3 DNA is TGCGCCAGCAGCTTGGCCGGGATAGCGGGGGTATCCTCGAACACCGGGGAGCTGTTTTTT. Its translation is CASSLAGIAGVSSNTGELFF. The full variable domain, completed using reference TRBV5-1 and TRBJ2-2, is KAGVTQTPRYLIKTRGQQVTLSCSPISGHRSVSWYQQTPGQGLQFLFEYFSETQRNKGNFPGRFSGRQFSNSRSEMNVSTLELGDSALYLCASSLAGIAGVSSNTGELFFGEGSRLTVL.